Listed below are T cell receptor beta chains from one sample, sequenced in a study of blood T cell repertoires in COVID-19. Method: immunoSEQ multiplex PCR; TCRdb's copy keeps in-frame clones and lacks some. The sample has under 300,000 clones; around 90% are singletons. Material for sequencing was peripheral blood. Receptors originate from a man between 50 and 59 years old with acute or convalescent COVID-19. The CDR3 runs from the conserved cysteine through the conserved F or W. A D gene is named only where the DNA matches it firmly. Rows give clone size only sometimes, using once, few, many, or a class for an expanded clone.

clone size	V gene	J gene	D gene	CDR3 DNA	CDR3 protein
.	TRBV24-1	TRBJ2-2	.	TGTGCCACCAGTGATTTGACTGCCGGGGAGCTGTTTTTT	CATSDLTAGELFF
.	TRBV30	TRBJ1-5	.	TGTGCCTGGGAGGCAGGGGAGGGTCAGCCCCAGCATTTT	CAWEAGEGQPQHF
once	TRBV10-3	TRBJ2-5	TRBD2	TGTGCCATCAGGGGCGGGGGAGAGACCCAGTACTTC	CAIRGGGETQYF
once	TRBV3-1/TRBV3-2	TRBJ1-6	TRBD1	TGTGCCAGCAGCCAAGGGATGGGACAGTATTCACCCCTCCACTTT	CASSQGMGQYSPLHF
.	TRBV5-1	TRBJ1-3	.	TGCGCCAGCAGCTTGTCAGTCGCGGAAAACACCATATATTTT	CASSLSVAENTIYF
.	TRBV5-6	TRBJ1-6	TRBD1	TGTGCCAGCAGCTCCGGACAGGGCTATAATTCACCCCTCCACTTT	CASSSGQGYNSPLHF
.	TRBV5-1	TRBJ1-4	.	TGCGCCAGCAGCTTGATGGGCCAGGGATCGGGTGAAAAACTGTTTTTT	CASSLMGQGSGEKLFF
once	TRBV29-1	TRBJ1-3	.	TGCAGCGTTGAATCCCGTCTTGGAAACACCATATATTTT	CSVESRLGNTIYF
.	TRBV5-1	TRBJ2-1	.	TGCGCCAGCAGCTTGGTCAGGAATGAGCAGTTCTTC	CASSLVRNEQFF
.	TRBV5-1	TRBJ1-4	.	TGCGCCAGCAGCGTCAGTCGTAATGAAAAACTGTTTTTT	CASSVSRNEKLFF
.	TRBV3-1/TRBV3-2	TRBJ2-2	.	TGTGCCAGCAGCCTACAGGGATGGGTTACCGGGGAGCTGTTTTTT	CASSLQGWVTGELFF
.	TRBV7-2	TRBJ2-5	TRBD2	TGTGCCAGCAGCCGGACTAAGCGGGGGGGGGAGACCCAGTACTTC	CASSRTKRGGETQYF
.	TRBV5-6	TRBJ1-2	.	TGTGCCAGCAGCCCCTCGGCAGGGGCCTATGGCTACACCTTC	CASSPSAGAYGYTF
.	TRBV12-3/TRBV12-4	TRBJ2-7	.	TGTGCCAGCAGAAGGACAGCGATGTACGAGCAGTACTTC	CASRRTAMYEQYF
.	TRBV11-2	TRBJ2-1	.	TGTGCCAGCAGCCCCCCTGGGGGACAAACCGCCTACAATGAGCAGTTCTTC	CASSPPGGQTAYNEQFF
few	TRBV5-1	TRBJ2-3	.	TGCGCCAGGACCCTCACGGGGGAACCCACCGATACGCAGTATTTT	CARTLTGEPTDTQYF
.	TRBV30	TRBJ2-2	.	TGTGCCTCCTCGGAGTTAGTAAGCAACACCGGGGAGCTGTTTTTT	CASSELVSNTGELFF
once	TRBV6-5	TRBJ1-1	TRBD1	TGTGCCAGCAGTTACTGGGCAGGGGGAAACACTGAAGCTTTCTTT	CASSYWAGGNTEAFF
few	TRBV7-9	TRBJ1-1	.	TGTGCCAGCAGCTTGAACGGGAACACTGAAGCTTTCTTT	CASSLNGNTEAFF
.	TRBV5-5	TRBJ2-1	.	TGTGCCAGCAGCTGGAGGACGAGTCTTAATGAGCAGTTCTTC	CASSWRTSLNEQFF